This record covers a single TCR beta chain. The data belong to a study of blood T cell repertoires in COVID-19. Study-wide context: The samples span acute and convalescent COVID-19 from the United States, Italy and Spain.

Participants' reported clinical history set cohort assignment. Recovered status in Cohort 3 required two negative PCRs, clearance, or symptom resolution. Repertoires were generated with immunoSEQ multiplex PCR, while TCRdb's copy carries only in-frame clones and drops some. The repertoire holds 200,000 to 250,000 clones, with about four fifths as singletons. Germline V gene lookup returns CDR1 DFQATT and CDR2 SNEGSKA (reference sequence). The V gene lost 6 bases and the J gene lost 6 bases, with 9 bases spanning the gap. This CDR3 has 10 residues. The receptor comes from a woman aged 60 to 75 who had recovered from COVID-19. Input material: PBMCs or T cells enriched from blood (not recorded which). This chain connects TRBV20-1 to TRBJ2-7; perhaps TRBD2 as D (6 bases). This CDR3 is CSAGGAEQYF. The CDR3 nucleotides read TGCAGTGCCGGAGGGGCCGAGCAGTACTTC.